These 32 T cell receptor beta chains share one sample of origin, sequenced in a study of OX40 agonist ivuxolimab in advanced cancers. TCRdb's table, derived via immunoSEQ multiplex PCR, lists solely in-frame clones and lacks some. The sample contains 60,000 to 90,000 clones, roughly nine tenths of which appear only once. The sample in question was CD4+ or CD8+ T cells sorted from blood, obtained in a trial of the OX40 agonist ivuxolimab. Receptors originate from an adult with an advanced solid tumor such as melanoma, head and neck, liver or kidney cancer.

This rearrangement joins TRBV10-3 to TRBJ2-1, with 8 positions matching TRBD2. In germline, CDR1 is ENHRY, CDR2 SYGVKD. CDR3 length: 11 amino acids. After removal of 11 bases from V and 10 bases from J, the junction contained 7 bases not matched to a gene. The CDR3 reads CAAGGGYEQFF. DNA of the CDR3: TGTGCCGCGGGGGGAGGGTACGAGCAGTTCTTC.

The sample holds one count of this clone. This chain connects TRBV11-2 to TRBJ2-2; the match to TRBD1 covers 7 bases. Germline CDR1 reads SGHAT; CDR2 reads FQNNGV. After removal of 3 bases from V and 4 bases from J, the junction contained 2 bases not matched to a gene. The CDR3 totals 14 residues. CDR3 DNA: TGTGCCAGCAGCTTCTCAGGGGGCACCGGGGAGCTGTTTTTT. The encoded protein is CASSFSGGTGELFF.

The V and J genes are TRBV29-1 and TRBJ1-2, with TRBD1 matching over 7 bases. In germline, CDR1 is SQVTM, CDR2 ANQGSEA. The CDR3 has 13 amino acids. V gave up 2 bases and J gave up 5 bases; unmatched junction bases: 5. In DNA, the CDR3 is TGCAGCGTTGAATACCGGGACAGTTATGGCTACACCTTC. Translation: CSVEYRDSYGYTF.

This clone was detected only once. The chain combines TRBV18 with TRBJ2-1; the match to TRBD2 covers 8 bases. CDR3 length equals 14 residues. Unmatched junction bases numbered 5, after V lost 3 bases and J lost 7 bases. Germline V gene data show CDR1 as KGHSH and CDR2 as LQKENI. The CDR3 DNA sequence: TGTGCCAGCTCACCGACCGCGGGGGGTAATGAGCAGTTCTTC. Translated, it gives CASSPTAGGNEQFF.

The chain employs TRBV6-4 and TRBJ2-2, with 9 bases fitting TRBD1. Germline V gives CDR1 MRHNA, CDR2 SNTAGT. This CDR3 region has 14 residues. Trimming cost V 6 bases and J 6 bases; bases outside gene matches: 5. The CDR3 loop is CASRTGQGAGELFF. Written as DNA, the CDR3 is TGTGCCAGCAGAACGGGACAGGGAGCCGGGGAGCTGTTTTTT.

V and J are TRBV14 and TRBJ2-7, with D unresolved. The germline CDR1 and CDR2 sequences are SGHDN and FVKESK. The CDR3 runs 15 residues. Trimming took 1 base from V and 0 from J, leaving 10 bases between them. For the CDR3, the DNA is TGTGCCAGCAGCCAAGGGCATGCCTCCTCCTACGAGCAGTACTTC. This codes for CASSQGHASSYEQYF.

DNA for the CDR3: TGTGCCAGTAGTCGAGAACGGGGCTCAAACACTGAAGCTTTCTTT. It is translated as CASSRERGSNTEAFF. The chain employs TRBV19 and TRBJ1-1; weak D call: TRBD1 (5 bases). The CDR3 is made up of 15 amino acids. Germline values: CDR1 LNHDA, CDR2 SQIVND (reference sequence). The V gene lost 5 bases and the J gene lost 2 bases, with 15 bases spanning the gap.

The chain links TRBV5-1 to TRBJ2-5, with D maybe TRBD2 (5 bases). The CDR3 has 12 residues. Germline assignment: CDR1 SGHRS and CDR2 YFSETQ. Trimming shortened V by 3 bases and J by 14 bases, and 17 bases separated the two germline ends. The CDR3 region has the DNA TGCGCCAGCAGCTACGACCGGGGTCTCCCCTACTTC. Encoded protein: CASSYDRGLPYF.

The chain carries TRBV19 and TRBJ1-6, with no clear D. Germline loops: CDR1 LNHDA, CDR2 SQIVND (reference sequence). V shed 5 bases and J shed 10 bases, with 15 bases lying between them. The CDR3 loop spans 14 amino acids. CDR3 amino acids: CASSALGAESPLHF. The CDR3 DNA reads TGTGCCAGTAGTGCCCTGGGCGCTGAATCACCCCTCCACTTT. The full variable domain, completed using reference TRBV19 and TRBJ1-6, is DGGITQSPKYLFRKEGQNVTLSCEQNLNHDAMYWYRQDPGQGLRLIYYSQIVNDFQKGDIAEGYSVSREKKESFPLTVTSAQKNPTAFYLCASSALGAESPLHFGNGTRLTVT.

The genes are TRBV5-1 and TRBJ2-3, with D possibly TRBD1 on 6 matching bases. This CDR3 is 13 amino acids long. The V end was cut by 5 bases, the J end by 5 bases, with 12 bases between. Per the germline V gene, CDR1 is SGHRS and CDR2 is YFSETQ. As DNA, the CDR3 is TGCGCCAGCAGTATGGGGGCTGAAGATACGCAGTATTTT. Translating it yields CASSMGAEDTQYF.

This clone was picked up one time. The chain has TRBV5-6 and TRBJ2-1; no firm D call. The germline V and J ends were trimmed by 0 bases and 5 bases, with 15 bases remaining between them. Looked up from germline, CDR1 is SGHDT and CDR2 is YYEEEE. This CDR3 contains 16 residues. This CDR3 is CASSLALVRTDNEQFF. The CDR3 coding sequence is TGTGCCAGCAGCTTGGCCTTGGTCCGAACAGACAATGAGCAGTTCTTC. Combining the CDR3 with reference TRBV5-6 and TRBJ2-1 gives the whole variable domain DAGVTQSPTHLIKTRGQQVTLRCSPKSGHDTVSWYQQALGQGPQFIFQYYEEEERQRGNFPDRFSGHQFPNYSSELNVNALLLGDSALYLCASSLALVRTDNEQFFGPGTRLTVL.

The chain employs TRBV27 and TRBJ2-5, with D perhaps matching TRBD2 (6 bases). The CDR3 is made up of 13 amino acids. V was clipped by 4 bases and J by 7 bases, with 13 bases between them. Germline CDR1 and CDR2: MNHEY and SMNVEV (reference sequence). Written as DNA, the CDR3 is TGTGCCAGCAGTTCCGGAGCCGGGGGGACCCAGTACTTC. Translated, it gives CASSSGAGGTQYF.

The V and J genes are TRBV19 and TRBJ2-3; 10 nucleotides align to TRBD1. Trimming cost V 4 bases and J 11 bases; bases outside gene matches: 9. Germline loops: CDR1 LNHDA, CDR2 SQIVND (reference sequence). The CDR3 consists of 14 residues. In DNA, the CDR3 is TGTGCCAGTAGTACCGGACAGGGGGGAGTAAGGCAGTATTTT. It codes for CASSTGQGGVRQYF.

The chain recombines TRBV4-2 with TRBJ2-1; tentative D call: TRBD2 (6 bases). The length of the CDR3 is 14 residues. Trimming cost V 0 bases and J 10 bases, with 13 bases left between them. Germline V gene lookup returns CDR1 LGHNA and CDR2 YNFKEQ. CDR3 sequence: CASSQEGTGGEQFF. DNA of the CDR3: TGTGCCAGCAGCCAAGAGGGGACTGGCGGAGAGCAGTTCTTC.

V usage is TRBV2 and J usage is TRBJ1-5; D is ambiguous. CDR3 length: 11 amino acids. The germline CDR1 and CDR2 sequences are SNHLY and FYNNEI. Trimming removed 3 bases from V and 3 bases from J, with 0 bases in between. The CDR3: CASSDNQPQHF. Written as DNA, the CDR3 is TGTGCCAGCAGTGACAATCAGCCCCAGCATTTT.

This chain uses TRBV18 with TRBJ1-5, with D possibly TRBD1 on 6 matching bases. Germline values: CDR1 KGHSH, CDR2 LQKENI. This CDR3 has 13 residues. V lost 5 bases to trimming and J lost 6 bases, with 11 bases between them. Here the CDR3 reads CASSFTGIQPQHF. The CDR3 region has the DNA TGTGCCAGCTCATTTACAGGGATTCAGCCCCAGCATTTT. Full variable domain (outside the CDR3, taken from reference TRBV18 and TRBJ1-5): NAGVMQNPRHLVRRRGQEARLRCSPMKGHSHVYWYRQLPEEGLKFMVYLQKENIIDESGMPKERFSAEFPKEGPSILRIQQVVRGDSAAYFCASSFTGIQPQHFGDGTRLSIL.

CDR3 sequence (DNA): TGTGCCAGCAGGGCCGGGACAGAGGTCTCCTACGAGCAGTACTTC. Encoded protein: CASRAGTEVSYEQYF. This sequence joins TRBV5-4 and TRBJ2-7; 7 nucleotides agree with TRBD1. The germline V gene encodes CDR1 SGHNT and CDR2 YYREEE (reference sequence). V lost 5 bases, J lost 0 bases, and 8 bases stayed unmatched. The CDR3 spans 15 residues.

The chain uses TRBV28 and TRBJ2-3; possible D gene TRBD1, 6 bases. The CDR3 sequence is 13 residues long. V was trimmed by 6 bases and J by 1 base, leaving 8 bases between them. The germline V gene encodes CDR1 MDHEN and CDR2 SYDVKM. The CDR3 region has the DNA TGTGCCAGCAGATCAGGGGGCACAGATACGCAGTATTTT. As protein: CASRSGGTDTQYF.

The gene calls are TRBV7-9 and TRBJ1-1; the D is unclear. The CDR3 runs 14 residues. Germline V lookup: CDR1 SEHNR, CDR2 FQNEAQ (reference sequence). Trimming removed 2 bases at V and 5 bases at J, with 12 bases between. CDR3 sequence: CASSLMSGETEAFF. For the CDR3, the DNA is TGTGCCAGCAGCTTAATGTCAGGTGAGACTGAAGCTTTCTTT.

The chain couples TRBV9 to TRBJ2-5; 7 bases line up with TRBD1. This CDR3 region has 15 residues. Germline values: CDR1 SGDLS, CDR2 YYNGEE. The trim removed 3 bases at V and 1 base at J, leaving 6 bases unmatched. CDR3 DNA: TGTGCCAGCAGCGGGTCCGGGACAGTCCAAGAGACCCAGTACTTC. As protein: CASSGSGTVQETQYF.

The chain employs TRBV28 and TRBJ2-7, with a tentative D call TRBD2 (6 bases). Germline-derived CDR1 and CDR2 are MDHEN and SYDVKM. The length of the CDR3 is 13 residues. V was trimmed by 5 bases and J by 7 bases, leaving 15 bases between them. The CDR3 region has the DNA TGTGCCAGCAGTCCCCCTCGGGGGTATGAGCAGTACTTC. This sequence encodes CASSPPRGYEQYF.

This clone appeared a single time. V usage is TRBV7-6 and J usage is TRBJ2-7; D may be TRBD1 (5 bases). Per the germline V gene, CDR1 is SGHVS and CDR2 is FNYEAQ. Trimming removed 1 base at V and 7 bases at J, with 14 bases between. The length of the CDR3 is 14 residues. CDR3 protein: CASSLVPRQGEQYF. The CDR3 nucleotides read TGTGCCAGCAGCTTAGTCCCCCGGCAGGGTGAGCAGTACTTC.

This rearrangement joins TRBV7-2 to TRBJ2-7; a possible D gene is TRBD1 (6 bases). Germline V gene data show CDR1 as SGHTA and CDR2 as FQGNSA. With 2 bases removed from V and 5 bases from J, the gap between germline ends came to 10 bases. CDR3 length: 13 residues. The CDR3 reads CASSLNEGDEQYF. The CDR3 DNA reads as TGTGCCAGCAGCTTAAACGAGGGGGACGAGCAGTACTTC.

The chain recombines TRBV5-4 with TRBJ2-1; 8 bases fit TRBD1. Germline trimming cut 0 bases from V and 7 bases from J; bases unmatched to any gene: 6. This CDR3 comprises 15 residues. Germline V gene sequence: CDR1 SGHNT, CDR2 YYREEE (reference sequence). CDR3 sequence: CASSLAGQVRNEQFF. The CDR3 DNA reads TGTGCCAGCAGCTTGGCGGGACAGGTTCGGAATGAGCAGTTCTTC.

CDR3 sequence reads: CASSPHTSTEAFF. In DNA, the CDR3 is TGTGCCAGCAGTCCTCACACGTCAACTGAAGCTTTCTTT. This chain uses TRBV28 with TRBJ1-1, with D unresolved. The V and J ends lost 5 bases and 5 bases respectively, with 12 bases between them. Germline CDR1 and CDR2: MDHEN and SYDVKM. The CDR3 consists of 13 residues. The entire variable domain, with the rest obtained from reference TRBV28 and TRBJ1-1, is as follows: DVKVTQSSRYLVKRTGEKVFLECVQDMDHENMFWYRQDPGLGLRLIYFSYDVKMKEKGDIPEGYSVSREKKERFSLILESASTNQTSMYLCASSPHTSTEAFFGQGTRLTVV.

V gene TRBV7-2 combines with J gene TRBJ2-1, with a possible D match to TRBD1 (5 bases). The ends were cut back, 4 bases at V and 4 bases at J, with 14 bases in the middle. Germline CDR1 reads SGHTA; CDR2 reads FQGNSA. The CDR3 is made up of 15 amino acids. CDR3 amino acids: CASSSRGGAYNEQFF. CDR3 DNA sequence: TGTGCCAGCAGCTCCCGAGGTGGGGCTTACAATGAGCAGTTCTTC.

V usage is TRBV10-3 and J usage is TRBJ1-2, with 8 bases matching TRBD1. V dropped 3 bases and J dropped 0; count of bases not matched to a gene: 9. Germline-derived CDR1 and CDR2 are ENHRY and SYGVKD. This CDR3 is built from 17 residues. As DNA, the CDR3 is TGTGCCATCAGTGATAGGGGTACAGGGGGGCCTAACTATGGCTACACCTTC. Amino acids: CAISDRGTGGPNYGYTF.

The chain is built from TRBV27 and TRBJ2-5; D gene ambiguous. V was cut by 5 bases and J by 9 bases, with 1 base left in between. From germline, CDR1 is MNHEY and CDR2 SMNVEV (reference sequence). CDR3 length: 8 residues. The CDR3 loop is CASSPQYF. CDR3 DNA sequence: TGTGCCAGCAGTCCCCAGTACTTC.

The genes are TRBV7-2 and TRBJ2-1; 9 bases map to TRBD2. CDR3 size: 15 residues. The germline V gene has CDR1 SGHTA and CDR2 FQGNSA. Trimming removed 1 base from V and 6 bases from J; junction bases left unmatched: 4. The CDR3 loop reads CASSLGGGAVNEQFF. The CDR3 nucleotides read TGTGCCAGCAGCTTAGGCGGGGGGGCCGTCAATGAGCAGTTCTTC.

V is TRBV6-1 and J is TRBJ2-5; D is unclear. The V end was cut by 3 bases, the J end by 0 bases, with 5 bases between. From germline, CDR1 is MNHNS and CDR2 SASEGT. The CDR3 covers 13 residues. The CDR3, as DNA: TGTGCCAGCAGTGACCCTAACCAAGAGACCCAGTACTTC. This codes for CASSDPNQETQYF.

The chain recombines TRBV2 with TRBJ2-3; maybe TRBD2 (6 bases). Germline CDR1 reads SNHLY; CDR2 reads FYNNEI. The CDR3 totals 12 residues. Trimming took off 8 bases at V and 5 bases at J, with 11 bases between the two ends. The CDR3 DNA follows: TGTGCCAGCCATTTGGGGGGAGATACGCAGTATTTT. Translation gives CASHLGGDTQYF. Using reference TRBV2 and TRBJ2-3 for the parts outside the CDR3, the full variable domain is EPEVTQTPSHQVTQMGQEVILRCVPISNHLYFYWYRQILGQKVEFLVSFYNNEISEKSEIFDDQFSVERPDGSNFTLKIRSTKLEDSAMYFCASHLGGDTQYFGPGTRLTVL.

V usage is TRBV5-1 and J usage is TRBJ2-5; D is possibly TRBD1 (6 bases). The CDR3 is 13 residues long. CDR1 is SGHRS, CDR2 YFSETQ, per germline. The ends were cut back, 5 bases at V and 5 bases at J, with 13 bases in the middle. CDR3: CASSRGKSETQYF. The CDR3 coding sequence is TGCGCCAGCAGTAGGGGGAAGTCGGAGACCCAGTACTTC.